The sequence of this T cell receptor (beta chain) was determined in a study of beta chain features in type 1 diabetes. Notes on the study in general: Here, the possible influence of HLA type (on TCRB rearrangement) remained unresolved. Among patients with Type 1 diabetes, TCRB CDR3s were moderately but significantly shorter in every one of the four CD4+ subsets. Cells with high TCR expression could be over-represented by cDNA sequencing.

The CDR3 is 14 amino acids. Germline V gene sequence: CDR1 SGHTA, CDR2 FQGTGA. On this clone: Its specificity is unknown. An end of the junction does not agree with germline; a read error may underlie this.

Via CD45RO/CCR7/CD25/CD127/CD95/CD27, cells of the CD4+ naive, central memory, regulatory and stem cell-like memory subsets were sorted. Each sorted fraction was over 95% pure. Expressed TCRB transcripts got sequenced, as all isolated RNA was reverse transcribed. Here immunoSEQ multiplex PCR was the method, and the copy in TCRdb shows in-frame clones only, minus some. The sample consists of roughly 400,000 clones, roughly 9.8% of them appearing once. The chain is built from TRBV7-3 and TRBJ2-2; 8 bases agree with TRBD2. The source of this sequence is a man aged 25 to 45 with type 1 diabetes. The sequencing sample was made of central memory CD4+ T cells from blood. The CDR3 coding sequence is TGTGCTAGCAGACGGACTAGCAGTACCGGGGAGCTGTTTTTT. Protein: CASRRTSSTGELFF.